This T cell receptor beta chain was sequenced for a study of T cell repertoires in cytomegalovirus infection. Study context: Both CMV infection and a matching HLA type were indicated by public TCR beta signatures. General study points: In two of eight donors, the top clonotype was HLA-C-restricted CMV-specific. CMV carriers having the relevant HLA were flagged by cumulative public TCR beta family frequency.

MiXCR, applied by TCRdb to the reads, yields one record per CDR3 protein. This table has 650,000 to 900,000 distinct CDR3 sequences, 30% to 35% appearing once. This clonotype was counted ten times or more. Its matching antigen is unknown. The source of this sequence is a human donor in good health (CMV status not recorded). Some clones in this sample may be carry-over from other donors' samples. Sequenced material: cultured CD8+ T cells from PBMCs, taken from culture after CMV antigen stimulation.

DNA of the CDR3: TGTGCCAGCAGCAGCGACACCGACCAAGAGACCCAGTACTTC. Translating gives CASSSDTDQETQYF. The chain joins TRBV7-9 to TRBJ2-5, with D uncertain. The CDR3 consists of 14 residues. CDR1 and CDR2 from the germline V gene are SEHNR and FQNEAQ (reference sequence). Trimming cost V 5 bases and J 0 bases, with 10 bases left between them.